This T cell receptor (beta chain) was obtained from a study of shared clonotypes between healthy human individuals. At the level of the study: The study used three CD4 naive, three CD4 memory, two CD8 naive and one CD8 memory plate per donor.

Study results and limitations: Unshared clonotypes carried lower generation probabilities than those common to all four donors.

CDR3 length equals 14 residues. V was clipped by 2 bases and J by 7 bases; unmatched bases: 3. Germline V gene lookup returns CDR1 SGHRS and CDR2 YFSETQ. Notes on this clone: Its target is not known.

As processed by the authors: There were no quality scores in the junction-only immunoSEQ sequences, so filtering differed. The protocol was immunoSEQ multiplex PCR, while the TCRdb copy is restricted to in-frame clones and leaves out a portion. V, J and clone size are taken as reported in that table, and D and trimming were inferred from the DNA itself. The sample holds around 510,000 clones, approximately 95% seen once. The sequenced material came from naive CD4+ T cells sorted from blood. Sample subset: CD45RA+ positively selected. The V gene is TRBV5-1, the J gene TRBJ2-2; 9 bases match TRBD2. The receptor was derived from a woman younger than 45 in good health. CDR3 in amino acids: CASSLVAGDGELFF. The CDR3 bases are TGCGCCAGCAGCTTAGTAGCGGGAGACGGGGAGCTGTTTTTT.